This T cell receptor beta chain comes out of a study of tumor-infiltrating lymphocytes in primary liver carcinoma. Study at large: Regardless of tissue type, samples showed similar yields of roughly 3.65 to 8 million productive TCRbeta reads.

Between roughly 17 and 31 mg of unsorted bulk tissue served as the source from which RNA and DNA were co-extracted. Concerning this clonotype: Its antigen remains unknown. Mismatch with germline at one junction end may stem from a read error.

With around 490 ng total RNA as template and a constant-region primer, TCR beta cDNA was made. Researchers made the TCR beta libraries by running three nested multiplex PCR rounds with slightly modified ARM-PCR. TRBV1-TRBV30 forward and Cbeta reverse primers drove the first two roughly 10-cycle rounds. Each CDR3 protein gets one entry after TCRdb re-called the multiplex PCR reads with MiXCR. The data contain about 37,000 distinct CDR3 sequences, more than 70% of them singletons. This CDR3 is built from 14 residues. Germline V gives CDR1 MNHEY, CDR2 SVGEGT. Study-level points and caveats: Tumor top-250-clone fraction significantly exceeded that of blood (p = 0.039). Among the pair types, tumor region pairs showed more overlap than tumor-adjacent and tumor-blood pairs.

This chain uses TRBV6-2 or TRBV6-3 with TRBJ2-3; a weak D match, TRBD1 (5 bases). The sample was tumor-adjacent normal liver tissue. The TCR was taken from a man between 40 and 49 years old with primary liver carcinoma and hepatitis B virus infection. The CDR3 DNA sequence: TGTGCTAGCAGTTATGACAGCCTATGGAATACGCAGTATTTT. Translation: CASSYDSLWNTQYF.